The text below deals with one T cell receptor (beta chain). This record comes from a study of cytomegalovirus exposure and HLA in healthy donors. Across the study: It was reported in a later analysis that the same platform had been used for the roughly 110 validation repertoires as for the 550 to 700 first-cohort repertoires.

Data came from immunoSEQ multiplex PCR; TCRdb stores just in-frame clones and leaves some out. The sample consists of about 360,000 clones, just over 85% of them appearing once. V was clipped by 7 bases and J by 2 bases; unmatched bases: 3. Germline CDR1 is MNHNY and CDR2 is SVGAGI (reference sequence). The CDR3 contains 14 residues. This TCR was recovered from a woman younger than 35 in good health and CMV-seronegative. The sample was PBMCs. The chain employs TRBV6-6 and TRBJ2-7; 12 bases match TRBD2. Written as DNA, the CDR3 is TGTGCCAGCACCGGACTAGCGGGAACCTACGAGCAGTACTTC. Translation gives CASTGLAGTYEQYF.